The 27 T cell receptor beta chains in this list originate from one sample, sequenced in a study of cytomegalovirus exposure and HLA in healthy donors. The study ran its PCR with 60 Vbeta and 13 Jbeta primers. The protocol was immunoSEQ multiplex PCR, while the TCRdb copy is restricted to in-frame clones and leaves out a portion. The sample contains 45,000 to 55,000 clones, 60% to 85% of which appear only once. Sequencing used PBMCs. These receptors were obtained from a man younger than 40 in good health and CMV-seropositive.

The V and J genes are TRBV12-5 and TRBJ1-2; TRBD1 matches 8 bases. This CDR3 has 13 residues. The J segment lost 1 base and the V segment lost 6 bases, leaving 1 base of the junction unmatched. Looked up from germline, CDR1 is LGHNT and CDR2 is FRNRAP. CDR3 sequence (DNA): TGTGCTAGTGGGACAGGGGATAACTATGGCTACACCTTC. Encoded protein: CASGTGDNYGYTF.

V is TRBV5-8 and J is TRBJ2-5; 12 bases line up with TRBD1. Germline lookup yields CDR1 SGHTS and CDR2 YDEGEE. With 5 bases clipped from V and 4 bases from J, the junction kept 3 bases outside the gene matches. CDR3 size: 14 residues. The CDR3 DNA reads TGTGCCAGCAGTTGGGACAGGGGGCTAGAGACCCAGTACTTC. Its protein product is CASSWDRGLETQYF.

This chain connects TRBV7-9 to TRBJ2-3, with D possibly matching TRBD2 (6 bases). The germline gives CDR1 SEHNR, CDR2 FQNEAQ (reference sequence). The CDR3 totals 17 residues. V was pared by 1 base and J by 0 bases, with 14 bases between. In DNA form, the CDR3 reads TGTGCCAGCAGCTTAGACGTGGCGGGGAGTAGCACAGATACGCAGTATTTT. Residues: CASSLDVAGSSTDTQYF.

The chain has TRBV7-9 and TRBJ2-7, with D perhaps TRBD2 (5 bases). The CDR3 is made up of 14 amino acids. Germline V gene sequence: CDR1 SEHNR, CDR2 FQNEAQ (reference sequence). V shed 5 bases and J shed 3 bases, with 14 bases lying between them. CDR3: CASSLQTGNYEQYF. In nucleotides, the CDR3 is TGTGCCAGCAGCCTACAGACGGGGAACTACGAGCAGTACTTC.

The chain has TRBV2 and TRBJ1-3, with 8 positions matching TRBD1. The V gene end was trimmed by 4 bases and the J gene end by 4 bases; junction bases not matched to a gene: 0. Germline CDR1 is SNHLY and CDR2 is FYNNEI. The CDR3 is 13 amino acids. The CDR3 DNA is TGTGCCAGCAGTGGGACAGGGGGAAACACCATATATTTT. Its protein product is CASSGTGGNTIYF.

The CDR3 nucleotides are TGTGCCAGCAGCTTCCAGGGGGCTTACCCCGAGCAGTACTTC. This encodes CASSFQGAYPEQYF. This chain connects TRBV7-9 to TRBJ2-7, with 8 bases aligning to TRBD1. Germline lookup yields CDR1 SEHNR and CDR2 FQNEAQ (reference sequence). Losses at the gene ends were 3 bases for V and 6 bases for J; bases not matched to a gene: 7. This CDR3 spans 14 amino acids.

The chain couples TRBV10-3 to TRBJ1-1; 8 positions match TRBD1. J gave up 1 base and V 8 bases, and 9 bases lay outside the gene matches. The CDR3 has 15 residues. Germline values: CDR1 ENHRY, CDR2 SYGVKD. The CDR3 loop reads CAIAPTGETNTEAFF. Here the CDR3 DNA reads TGTGCCATCGCCCCGACAGGGGAAACGAACACTGAAGCTTTCTTT.

J is TRBJ1-4 and V is TRBV18; perhaps TRBD1 as D (5 bases). Germline assignment: CDR1 KGHSH and CDR2 LQKENI. V was cut by 4 bases and J by 4 bases, with 7 bases left in between. This CDR3 contains 13 residues. This chain's CDR3 is CASSQGLNEKLFF. CDR3 coding DNA: TGTGCCAGCTCACAGGGGCTTAATGAAAAACTGTTTTTT.

The chain links TRBV7-2 to TRBJ2-7; tentatively, D is TRBD1 (6 bases). The V gene lost 2 bases and the J gene lost 1 base, with 12 bases spanning the gap. In germline, CDR1 is SGHTA, CDR2 FQGNSA. The CDR3 sequence is 15 residues long. The CDR3 nucleotides are TGTGCCAGCAGCTTATTATTGGACAGATCCTACGAGCAGTACTTC. This encodes CASSLLLDRSYEQYF.

This clone was counted a few times. The chain combines TRBV4-1 with TRBJ1-5; 7 nucleotides match TRBD1. Germline V gene data show CDR1 as MGHRA and CDR2 as YSYEKL. The V and J ends lost 0 bases and 6 bases, in that order; junction bases with no gene match: 20. The CDR3 has 20 residues. CDR3 coding DNA: TGCGCCAGCAGCCAAGACACAGATAGAACCGGGACAGTTTTGTCTCAGCCCCAGCATTTT. It codes for CASSQDTDRTGTVLSQPQHF.

This chain joins TRBV28 and TRBJ1-6; TRBD1 might be the D (6 bases). V was pared by 7 bases and J by 13 bases, with 20 bases between. Germline CDR1 is MDHEN and CDR2 is SYDVKM. The CDR3 loop spans 14 amino acids. The CDR3 sequence is CASTLGGDMHPLHF. As DNA, the CDR3 is TGTGCCAGCACCTTGGGGGGGGACATGCATCCCCTCCACTTT.

The J gene is TRBJ2-1, the V gene TRBV7-3; tentative D call: TRBD2 (5 bases). This CDR3 is built from 16 residues. Trimming stripped 5 bases from V and 0 bases from J, with 14 bases between. Germline V gene data show CDR1 as SGHTA and CDR2 as FQGTGA. CDR3 DNA: TGTGCCAGCAGCCCCCCCGGGGTTAGCTCCTACAATGAGCAGTTCTTC. This encodes CASSPPGVSSYNEQFF.

Only one count was recorded for this clone. The chain recombines TRBV6-6 with TRBJ1-5, with a weak D call TRBD1 (5 bases). CDR3 length: 15 amino acids. Germline values: CDR1 MNHNY, CDR2 SVGAGI (reference sequence). V dropped 6 bases and J dropped 0 bases, with 12 bases sitting between them. CDR3 loop: CASSYQQGSNQPQHF. CDR3 nucleotide sequence: TGTGCCAGCAGCTACCAGCAGGGTAGCAATCAGCCCCAGCATTTT.

This clone was counted a single time. This chain uses TRBV28 with TRBJ1-5; 9 bases fit TRBD1. With V trimmed by 4 bases and J by 4 bases, 5 bases remained unmatched. CDR3 length: 15 residues. The germline V gene has CDR1 MDHEN and CDR2 SYDVKM. In nucleotides, the CDR3 is TGTGCCAGCAGTTCCGGACAGGGGCCAAATCAGCCCCAGCATTTT. Its translation: CASSSGQGPNQPQHF.

This chain joins TRBV27 and TRBJ1-5, with 7 bases that match TRBD1. The CDR3 contains 14 residues. V was clipped by 4 bases and J by 1 base; unmatched bases: 1. The germline V gene encodes CDR1 MNHEY and CDR2 SMNVEV (reference sequence). In DNA form, the CDR3 reads TGTGCCAGCAGTTCACAGGGGAGCAATCAGCCCCAGCATTTT. It is translated as CASSSQGSNQPQHF.

This clone was seen only a few times. The J gene is TRBJ2-5, the V gene TRBV2, with 9 bases lining up with TRBD2. CDR1 is SNHLY and CDR2 is FYNNEI in the germline V gene. With V trimmed by 7 bases and J by 5 bases, 8 bases remained unmatched. The CDR3 has 14 residues. CDR3 in DNA: TGTGCCAGCACGGGCGGGGGGGCCGGGGAGACCCAGTACTTC. As protein: CASTGGGAGETQYF.

The V call is TRBV2, the J call TRBJ1-4; D gene uncertain. Germline-derived CDR1 and CDR2 are SNHLY and FYNNEI. The CDR3 sequence is 14 residues long. The V end lost 7 bases, the J end lost 1 base, and 10 bases lay between the germline ends. CDR3 residues: CASNGGVTNEKLFF. CDR3 sequence (DNA): TGTGCCAGCAATGGCGGGGTAACTAATGAAAAACTGTTTTTT.

V gene TRBV5-1 combines with J gene TRBJ2-3, with D possibly TRBD1 on 5 matching bases. Looked up from germline, CDR1 is SGHRS and CDR2 is YFSETQ. This CDR3 has 13 residues. V lost 5 bases and J lost 1, with 8 bases in between. The CDR3 DNA sequence: TGCGCCAGCAGAACAGGAGGCACAGATACGCAGTATTTT. Residues: CASRTGGTDTQYF.

The chain uses TRBV27 and TRBJ2-5; tentative D call: TRBD2 (6 bases). The CDR3 sequence is 15 residues long. V was pared by 4 bases and J by 1 base, with 13 bases between. Looked up from germline, CDR1 is MNHEY and CDR2 is SMNVEV (reference sequence). The CDR3 protein is CASSSQGLPQETQYF. The CDR3 nucleotides are TGTGCCAGCAGTTCCCAAGGACTACCCCAAGAGACCCAGTACTTC.

The V call is TRBV5-1, the J call TRBJ1-2; 9 bases are shared with TRBD1. V trimming: 9 bases; J trimming: 2 bases; junction bases outside the gene matches: 8. The CDR3 has 14 amino acids. CDR1 and CDR2 from the germline V gene are SGHRS and YFSETQ. The CDR3 region has the DNA TGCGCCACCTCCCACGGACAGGGGAACTATGGCTACACCTTC. Its translation: CATSHGQGNYGYTF.

The chain employs TRBV5-1 and TRBJ2-3; D may be TRBD2 (5 bases). The CDR3 length is 14 residues. V was cut by 0 bases and J by 0 bases, with 5 bases left in between. CDR1 and CDR2 from the germline V gene are SGHRS and YFSETQ. The CDR3 spells CASSLGTSTDTQYF. CDR3 coding DNA: TGCGCCAGCAGCTTGGGGACTAGCACAGATACGCAGTATTTT.

CDR3 coding DNA: TGTGCCAGCAGTGCCTTGACAGGGGGCATGTACGAGCAGTACTTC. Its protein product is CASSALTGGMYEQYF. The chain couples TRBV6-1 to TRBJ2-7, with 10 positions matching TRBD1. The germline gives CDR1 MNHNS, CDR2 SASEGT. V dropped 4 bases and J dropped 4; count of bases not matched to a gene: 7. The CDR3 covers 15 residues.

The rearrangement links TRBV7-9 to TRBJ1-6; D may be TRBD1 (5 bases). The CDR3 has 16 residues. Germline loops: CDR1 SEHNR, CDR2 FQNEAQ (reference sequence). V was pared by 7 bases and J by 0 bases, with 13 bases between. The CDR3 loop is CASTVGGGSYNSPLHF. The CDR3 DNA reads as TGTGCCAGCACCGTGGGGGGTGGCTCCTATAATTCACCCCTCCACTTT.

This clone was found a few times. This chain uses TRBV5-1 with TRBJ2-5; 7 bases match TRBD1. Germline V gene sequence: CDR1 SGHRS, CDR2 YFSETQ. With V trimmed by 2 bases and J by 2 bases, 0 bases remained unmatched. This CDR3 is 13 amino acids long. DNA for the CDR3: TGCGCCAGCAGCTTCAGGGGGCAAGAGACCCAGTACTTC. Protein product: CASSFRGQETQYF.

This chain uses TRBV6-5 with TRBJ2-3; the D gene is possibly TRBD1 (5 bases). V was shortened by 7 bases and J by 4 bases, with 15 bases between the two germline ends. The CDR3 sequence is 14 residues long. Germline CDR1 reads MNHEY; CDR2 reads SVGAGI. The CDR3 DNA sequence: TGTGCCAGCACCCAAGGGGCCGCGGCAGATACGCAGTATTTT. It is translated as CASTQGAAADTQYF.

The gene calls are TRBV7-7 and TRBJ1-4; TRBD1 agrees at 8 bases. This CDR3 has 15 residues. Germline V lookup: CDR1 SSHAT, CDR2 FNYEAQ (reference sequence). With 5 bases clipped from V and 3 bases from J, the junction kept 5 bases outside the gene matches. CDR3 bases: TGTGCCAGCAGCGAGTTCAGGGGGCCTAATGAAAAACTGTTTTTT. As protein: CASSEFRGPNEKLFF.

This clone showed up just a few times. V usage is TRBV6-1 and J usage is TRBJ2-7; TRBD1 matches at 8 bases. From germline, CDR1 is MNHNS and CDR2 SASEGT. The CDR3 extends over 15 amino acids. The V segment lost 5 bases and the J segment 7 bases; nucleotides outside the gene matches: 13. In DNA, the CDR3 is TGTGCCAGCAGTCCCCGACAGGGGTTGGGAGAAGAGCAGTACTTC. Residues: CASSPRQGLGEEQYF.